This T cell receptor beta chain stems from a study of cytotoxic CD8 clonotypes in ibrutinib-treated CLL. Study results and limitations: Baseline clonality, higher than in age-matched healthy donors, tracked circulating CD8+ T-cell counts. Public clonotypes were uncommon and contracted or stayed stable on treatment.

As for this clone: What it recognizes is unknown.

V was shortened by 3 bases and J by 9 bases, with 6 bases between the two germline ends. CDR3 size: 11 residues. Germline lookup yields CDR1 LNHDA and CDR2 SQIVND (reference sequence). Depths of 1 in 200,000 to 1 in 1 million T cells were the sequencing target. The table came from immunoSEQ multiplex PCR; TCRdb's copy has only in-frame clones and leaves some out. Found here are around 150,000 clones, about 80% of them singletons; the top ten hold under 2.5%. The source is a human donor with chronic lymphocytic leukemia. The sample consisted of PBMCs, taken after 12 months of ibrutinib treatment. This chain connects TRBV19 to TRBJ2-1; unclear D gene. The CDR3 DNA follows: TGTGCCAGTAGTATCAGTAGTGAGCAGTTCTTC. Translation: CASSISSEQFF.